This record looks at one TCR beta chain sequence and its context. Its specificity is not known. This entry belongs to a study of T-cell memory formation after mild COVID-19. Looking at the study overall: The study found TCR clusters largely donor specific.

Study-wide findings and caveats: Later expanders leaned CD4+, whereas day 15 to 85 contracting clones were balanced CD4/CD8. Detection of some responders pre-infection suggested pre-existing cross-reactive memory T cells participated.

From 5'RACE with constant-segment primers came TCR alpha and TCR beta cDNA libraries that carried sample barcodes and UMIs. TCRdb redid the calling of the 5' RACE reads with MiXCR, one entry per CDR3 protein. The repertoire holds about 400,000 distinct CDR3 sequences, with under 25% as singletons. Per germline, CDR1 DFQATT and CDR2 SNEGSKA (reference sequence). V was pared by 3 bases and J by 7 bases, with 6 bases of the junction left unmatched. The CDR3 is 14 amino acids. This sequence originates from an adult woman who had mild COVID-19 (a few samples of this study predate the infection). Cell type and time point are not known. Sequences were obtained from PBMCs or a T cell subset sorted from them (not recorded which). The chain joins TRBV20-1 to TRBJ1-6; 7 nucleotides agree with TRBD1. The DNA of the CDR3 is TGCAGTGCTAGCTTCGGGACAGCCAATTCACCCCTCCACTTT. Its protein is CSASFGTANSPLHF.